The clone carrying this T cell receptor (beta chain) turned up a few times. The antigen remains undetermined. The V gene's germline CDR1 is LGHNA and CDR2 YSLEER. Trimming removed 1 base from V and 2 bases from J, with 18 bases in between. This CDR3 is 18 amino acids long. The sample comes from a study of identical twins. Study-wide results and limits: Alpha sequences that were out-of-frame and twin-shared showed an excess of low generation probability. There is a chance that invariant MAIT and iNKT cells partially muddied zero-insertion analyses.

In TCRdb, the 5' RACE reads were re-called with MiXCR into one record per CDR3 protein. The sample contains approximately 210,000 distinct CDR3 sequences, 6% to 7% of which appear only once. These data were also reused for a study on T cells expressing NK-cell markers. That study reports: Sorted CD3+CD56+NKG2C+, CD3+CD56+NKG2C- and CD3+CD56-NKG2C+ T cells supplied TCR beta repertoires. Among the eight sequenced donors, seven tested HCMV-seropositive and one tested seronegative.

The V call is TRBV4-3, the J call TRBJ2-1; possible D gene TRBD2, 6 bases. The TCR comes from a woman aged 18-29 years in good health. The sequenced sample consisted of CD8+ T cells sorted from blood. CDR3 protein: CASSQGVSGRGAYNEQFF. CDR3 in DNA: TGCGCCAGCAGCCAAGGTGTAAGCGGGCGCGGCGCCTACAATGAGCAGTTCTTC.